The 8 T cell receptor beta chains presented below share a single source sample, sequenced in a study of CD8+ T cells in alopecia areata. A panel of CD4, CD8alpha, NKG2D, NKG2ACE and other markers served to sort pooled cutaneous lymph node cells. Reverse transcribed after extraction, RNA yielded cDNA as the sequencing template. Produced via immunoSEQ multiplex PCR; TCRdb's table is partial and in-frame only. The sample shows 15,000 to 20,000 clones, no singletons; the ten largest hold over 25%. Sequencing was done on a sample of CD8+ T cells sorted from a lymph node. The source is a C3H/HeJ mouse with alopecia areata. The MHC haplotype recorded for the strain is H2-k.

As for this clone: These gene names are mouse names. The read terminates 4 residues ahead of where the CDR3 ends, so the germline J gene completes it. V usage is TRBV19 and J usage is TRBJ2-4; perhaps TRBD1 as D (6 bases). Germline lookup yields CDR1 FNHDT and CDR2 SITEND (reference sequence). CDR3 size: 14 residues. V gave up 5 bases and J gave up 3 bases, with 13 bases separating them. CDR3 sequence: CASSTGTTQNTLYF. CDR3 bases read: TGTGCCAGCAGCACCGGGACAACACAAAAC.

This clone occurred many times. Gene names and germline match the mouse. The read terminates 4 residues before the CDR3 end, so the remaining end is supplied by the germline J gene. V is TRBV13-3 and J is TRBJ1-2, with D maybe TRBD1 (5 bases). This CDR3 is 13 amino acids long. The germline gives CDR1 NNHDY, CDR2 SYVADS. V dropped 6 bases and J dropped 0 bases, with 9 bases sitting between them. This CDR3 reads CASTGQSNSDYTF. CDR3 DNA (partial): TGTGCCAGCACCGGACAATCAAACTCC.

Note on this clone: Genes here carry mouse names. The CDR3 goes on 4 residues after the read ends, and that part is filled in from the germline J gene. The V call is TRBV19, the J call TRBJ2-3; D not certain. CDR1 is FNHDT, CDR2 SITEND, per germline (reference sequence). The CDR3 extends over 14 amino acids. The ends were cut back, 1 base at V and 2 bases at J, with 8 bases in the middle. CDR3 amino acids: CASSIPDIAETLYF. Partial CDR3 DNA: TGTGCCAGCAGTATACCCGACATTGCAGAA.

Turning to this clone: Germline and genes here are mouse. CDR3 protein: CASSFQGAEQFF. The sequenced CDR3 bases are TGTGCCAGCAGTTTTCAGGGTGCT. The rearrangement uses TRBV13-1 and TRBJ2-1, with D possibly being TRBD1 (5 bases). With the read ending 4 residues before the CDR3 end, the germline J gene is used to fill in that end. Germline V gene lookup returns CDR1 NSHNY and CDR2 SYGAGN. V dropped 4 bases and J dropped 6 bases, with 8 bases sitting between them. The CDR3 has 12 amino acids.

This clone was picked up many times. Mouse gene names apply. The read halts 4 residues ahead of the CDR3 end, with the missing end drawn from the germline J gene. The gene calls are TRBV19 and TRBJ1-2; 8 bases agree with TRBD1. The CDR3 consists of 13 residues. Germline V CDR1 and CDR2: FNHDT, SITEND (reference sequence). The CDR3 is CASSIKQGADYTF. The covered CDR3 bases are TGTGCCAGCAGTATTAAACAGGGGGCC.

This clone came up a few times. The gene symbols are mouse symbols. The read stops 4 residues short of the end of the CDR3; the missing end is completed from the germline J gene. The chain recombines TRBV31 with TRBJ1-1; weak D call: TRBD1 (5 bases). This CDR3 is 12 amino acids long. Germline V gives CDR1 GKSSPN, CDR2 SITVG. CDR3 DNA (partial): TGTGCCTGGCGGGACTGGGGGGGA. It yields the protein CAWRDWGG. The complete CDR3 reads CAWRDWGGEVFF.

There are many counts of this clone. Germline and genes: mouse. The read halts 4 residues ahead of the CDR3 end, with the missing end drawn from the germline J gene. The genes are TRBV19 and TRBJ2-7; 9 nucleotides agree with TRBD1. The CDR3 runs 15 residues. V was clipped by 3 bases and J by 3 bases; unmatched bases: 7. From germline, CDR1 is FNHDT and CDR2 SITEND (reference sequence). CDR3 sequence reads: CASSTGTGRDYEQYF. The CDR3 DNA, read in part, is TGTGCCAGCAGTACCGGGACAGGGAGGGACTAT.

Concerning this clone: Gene names are mouse gene names. The read is 4 residues too short to cover the CDR3 end, so that end is filled in from the germline J gene. The chain carries TRBV13-1 and TRBJ2-2; TRBD2 matches at 8 bases. The CDR3 has 13 residues. The V gene's germline CDR1 is NSHNY and CDR2 SYGAGN. The part of the CDR3 DNA that was read is TGTGCCAGCAGTGCAGACTGGGGAGGG. It yields the protein CASSADWGG. The whole CDR3 protein is CASSADWGGQLYF.